A selection of T cell receptor beta chains follows, all from one sample in a study of OX40 agonist ivuxolimab in advanced cancers. Data came from immunoSEQ multiplex PCR; TCRdb stores just in-frame clones and leaves some out. This sample has some 46,000 clones, with roughly 87% found just once. This material consisted of CD4+ or CD8+ T cells sorted from blood, taken in a trial of the OX40 agonist ivuxolimab. The receptors stem from an adult with an advanced solid tumor such as melanoma, head and neck, liver or kidney cancer. Each CDR3 is given with its conserved first and last residue. D genes are given only for firm matches.

12	TRBD1	TRBV6-5	TRBJ1-2	CASQQGDGGYTF	TGTGCCAGCCAACAGGGGGACGGTGGCTACACCTTC
17	-	TRBV4-1	TRBJ1-5	CASSQGIQRGRNQPQHF	TGCGCCAGCAGCCAAGGTATACAGCGTGGGCGCAATCAGCCCCAGCATTTT
12	TRBD2	TRBV30	TRBJ2-7	CAWSPTSNEQYF	TGTGCCTGGAGTCCGACTAGCAACGAGCAGTACTTC
13	-	TRBV7-9	TRBJ1-2	CASSSQGLYGYTF	TGTGCCAGCAGCTCTCAGGGCCTCTATGGCTACACCTTC
14	TRBD2	TRBV7-6	TRBJ2-5	CASRAGVGGETQYF	TGTGCCAGCAGGGCGGGAGTTGGGGGGGAGACCCAGTACTTC
15	TRBD2	TRBV15	TRBJ2-5	CATTSWTSARETQYF	TGTGCCACCACATCATGGACTAGCGCGAGGGAGACCCAGTACTTC
14	-	TRBV15	TRBJ1-5	CATSRVRLHQPQHF	TGTGCCACCAGCAGAGTCAGGTTACATCAGCCCCAGCATTTT
15	TRBD2	TRBV28	TRBJ2-7	CASRPGLAGAYEQYF	TGTGCCAGCAGGCCGGGACTAGCGGGAGCCTACGAGCAGTACTTC
14	TRBD2	TRBV27	TRBJ2-1	CASWGLADYNEQFF	TGTGCCAGCTGGGGACTAGCGGACTACAATGAGCAGTTCTTC
15	TRBD1	TRBV2	TRBJ2-7	CASSVGTGGTYEQYF	TGTGCCAGCAGTGTAGGGACAGGGGGTACCTACGAGCAGTACTTC
15	TRBD1	TRBV5-1	TRBJ1-4	CASSSGTGPNEKLFF	TGCGCCAGCAGCTCGGGGACAGGTCCTAATGAAAAACTGTTTTTT
14	TRBD1	TRBV30	TRBJ2-7	CAWSPGTGSYEQYF	TGTGCCTGGAGTCCTGGGACAGGGTCTTACGAGCAGTACTTC
15	TRBD1	TRBV19	TRBJ1-5	CASSNRDRVGRPQHF	TGTGCCAGTAGTAACCGGGACAGAGTGGGACGGCCCCAGCATTTT
15	TRBD2	TRBV15	TRBJ2-5	CATSRLAGIRETQYF	TGTGCCACCAGCAGACTAGCGGGAATTCGGGAGACCCAGTACTTC
12	-	TRBV6-5	TRBJ1-2	CASSYAGYGYTF	TGTGCCAGCAGTTACGCGGGCTATGGCTACACCTTC
14	-	TRBV30	TRBJ2-3	CAWSVRPVTDTQYF	TGTGCCTGGAGTGTACGGCCCGTCACAGATACGCAGTATTTT
14	-	TRBV9	TRBJ1-2	CASSVGALGYGYTF	TGTGCCAGCAGCGTAGGAGCGCTTGGCTATGGCTACACCTTC
15	-	TRBV4-1	TRBJ1-6	CASSTGSSYNSPLHF	TGCGCCAGCAGCACGGGGAGCTCCTATAATTCACCCCTCCACTTT
14	-	TRBV6-6	TRBJ1-3	CASSYTDSGNTIYF	TGTGCCAGCAGTTACACGGATTCTGGAAACACCATATATTTT
15	-	TRBV28	TRBJ2-7	CASSSTGGPRLTGYF	TGTGCCAGCAGTTCCACCGGGGGGCCGCGATTGACGGGGTACTTC
15	TRBD1	TRBV19	TRBJ1-6	CASSSGQGLNSPLHF	TGTGCCAGTAGTTCCGGACAGGGTTTGAATTCACCCCTCCACTTT
13	-	TRBV27	TRBJ2-5	CASSFRERETQYF	TGTGCCAGCAGTTTTCGGGAGCGAGAGACCCAGTACTTC
16	-	TRBV18	TRBJ2-6	CASSKDRYSGANVLTF	TGTGCCAGCTCTAAGGACAGATACTCTGGGGCCAACGTCCTGACTTTC
12	-	TRBV2	TRBJ2-3	CASSVTSPFTRF	TGTGCCAGCAGTGTGACTAGTCCTTTCACTCGTTTT